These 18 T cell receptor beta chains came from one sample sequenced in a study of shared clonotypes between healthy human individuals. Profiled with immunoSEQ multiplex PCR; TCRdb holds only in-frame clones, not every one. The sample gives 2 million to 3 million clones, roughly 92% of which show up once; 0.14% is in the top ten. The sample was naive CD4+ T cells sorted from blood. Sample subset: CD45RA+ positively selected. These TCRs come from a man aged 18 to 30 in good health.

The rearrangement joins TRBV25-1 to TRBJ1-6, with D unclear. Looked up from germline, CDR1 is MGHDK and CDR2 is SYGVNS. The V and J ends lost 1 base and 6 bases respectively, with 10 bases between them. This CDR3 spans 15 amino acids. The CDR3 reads CASSEWGGGNSPLHF. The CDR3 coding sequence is TGTGCCAGCAGTGAATGGGGAGGAGGTAATTCACCCCTCCACTTT.

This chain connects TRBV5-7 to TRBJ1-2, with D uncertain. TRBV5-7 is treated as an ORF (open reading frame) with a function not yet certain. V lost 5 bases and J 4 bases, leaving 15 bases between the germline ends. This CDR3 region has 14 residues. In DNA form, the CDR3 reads TGTGCCAGCAGTTCCGGACGCCTCGCCTATGGCTACACCTTC. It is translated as CASSSGRLAYGYTF.

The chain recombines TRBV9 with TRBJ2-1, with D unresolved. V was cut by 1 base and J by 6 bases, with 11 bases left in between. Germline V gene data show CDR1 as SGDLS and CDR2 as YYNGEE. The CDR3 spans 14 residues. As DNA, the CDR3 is TGTGCCAGCAGCGTATTTGGGTTCGGCAATGAGCAGTTCTTC. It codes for CASSVFGFGNEQFF.

As DNA, the CDR3 is TGCGCCAGCAGCTCATCCGTGATAGCTAACTATGGCTACACCTTC. This sequence encodes CASSSSVIANYGYTF. V usage is TRBV5-1 and J usage is TRBJ1-2; D not certain. The V end was cut by 3 bases, the J end by 0 bases, with 12 bases between. Germline V lookup: CDR1 SGHRS, CDR2 YFSETQ. The CDR3 contains 15 residues.

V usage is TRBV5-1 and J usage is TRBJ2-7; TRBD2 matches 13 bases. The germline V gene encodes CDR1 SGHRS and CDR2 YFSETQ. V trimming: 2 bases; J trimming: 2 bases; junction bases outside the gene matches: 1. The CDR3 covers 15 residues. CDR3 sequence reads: CASSFGTSGTYEQYF. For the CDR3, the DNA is TGCGCCAGCAGCTTCGGGACTAGCGGGACCTACGAGCAGTACTTC. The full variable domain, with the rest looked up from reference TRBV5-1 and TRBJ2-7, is KAGVTQTPRYLIKTRGQQVTLSCSPISGHRSVSWYQQTPGQGLQFLFEYFSETQRNKGNFPGRFSGRQFSNSRSEMNVSTLELGDSALYLCASSFGTSGTYEQYFGPGTRLTVT.

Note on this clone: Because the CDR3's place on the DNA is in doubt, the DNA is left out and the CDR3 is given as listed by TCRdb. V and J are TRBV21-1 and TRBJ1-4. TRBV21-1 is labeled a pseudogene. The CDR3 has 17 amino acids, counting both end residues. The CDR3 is CASSKVGEGTAPGKLFF.

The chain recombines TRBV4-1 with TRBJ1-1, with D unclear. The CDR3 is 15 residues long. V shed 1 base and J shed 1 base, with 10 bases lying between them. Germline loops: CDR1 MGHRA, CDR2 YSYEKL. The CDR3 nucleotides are TGCGCCAGCAGCCAAGGGTACGGACCGAACACTGAAGCTTTCTTT. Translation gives CASSQGYGPNTEAFF.

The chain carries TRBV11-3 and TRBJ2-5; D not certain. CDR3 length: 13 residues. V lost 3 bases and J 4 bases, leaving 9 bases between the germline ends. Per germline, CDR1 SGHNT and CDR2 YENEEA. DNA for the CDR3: TGTGCCAGCAGCTTTGGGATGGGAGAGACCCAGTACTTC. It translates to CASSFGMGETQYF.

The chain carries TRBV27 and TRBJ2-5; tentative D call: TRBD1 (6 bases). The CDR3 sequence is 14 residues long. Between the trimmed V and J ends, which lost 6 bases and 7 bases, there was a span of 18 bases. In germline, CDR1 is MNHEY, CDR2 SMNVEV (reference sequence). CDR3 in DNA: TGTGCCAGCAGCCCTGGACAGCCGTTACGGACCCAGTACTTC. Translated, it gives CASSPGQPLRTQYF.

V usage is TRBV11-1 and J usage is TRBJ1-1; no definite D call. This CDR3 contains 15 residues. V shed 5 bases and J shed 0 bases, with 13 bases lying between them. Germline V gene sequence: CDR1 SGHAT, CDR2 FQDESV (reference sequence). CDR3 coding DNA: TGTGCCAGCAGCATTACTAATGCGGTGAACACTGAAGCTTTCTTT. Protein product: CASSITNAVNTEAFF.

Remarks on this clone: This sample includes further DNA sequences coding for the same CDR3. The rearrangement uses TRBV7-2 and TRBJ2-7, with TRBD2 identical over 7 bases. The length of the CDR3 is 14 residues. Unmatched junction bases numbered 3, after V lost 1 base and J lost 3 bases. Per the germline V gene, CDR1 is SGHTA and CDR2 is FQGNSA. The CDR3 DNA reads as TGTGCCAGCAGCTTAGGGAGCGGGAACTACGAGCAGTACTTC. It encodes CASSLGSGNYEQYF.

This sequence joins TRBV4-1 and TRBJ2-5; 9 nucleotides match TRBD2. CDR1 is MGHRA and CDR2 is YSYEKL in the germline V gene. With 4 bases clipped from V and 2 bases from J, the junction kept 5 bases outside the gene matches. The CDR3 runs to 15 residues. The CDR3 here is CASSPWSGRQETQYF. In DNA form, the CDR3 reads TGCGCCAGCAGCCCATGGAGCGGGAGGCAAGAGACCCAGTACTTC.

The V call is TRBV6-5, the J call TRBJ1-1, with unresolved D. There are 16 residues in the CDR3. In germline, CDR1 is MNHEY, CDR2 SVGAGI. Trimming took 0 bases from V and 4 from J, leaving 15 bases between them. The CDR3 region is CASSYSREAGSTEAFF. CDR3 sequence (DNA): TGTGCCAGCAGTTACTCACGGGAGGCGGGTTCCACTGAAGCTTTCTTT.

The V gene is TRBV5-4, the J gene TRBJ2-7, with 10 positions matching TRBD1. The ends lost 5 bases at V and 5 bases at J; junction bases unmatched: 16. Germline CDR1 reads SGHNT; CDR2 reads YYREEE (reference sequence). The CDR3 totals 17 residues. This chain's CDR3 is CASRGPGRDRGFNEQYF. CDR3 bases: TGTGCCAGCAGAGGCCCGGGAAGGGACAGGGGATTCAACGAGCAGTACTTC.

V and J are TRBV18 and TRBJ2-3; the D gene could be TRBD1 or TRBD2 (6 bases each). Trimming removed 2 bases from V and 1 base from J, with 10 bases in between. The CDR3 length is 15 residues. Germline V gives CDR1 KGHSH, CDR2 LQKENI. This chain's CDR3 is CASSPAGHRTDTQYF. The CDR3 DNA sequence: TGTGCCAGCTCACCAGCGGGACATCGCACAGATACGCAGTATTTT. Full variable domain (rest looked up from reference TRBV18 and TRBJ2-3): NAGVMQNPRHLVRRRGQEARLRCSPMKGHSHVYWYRQLPEEGLKFMVYLQKENIIDESGMPKERFSAEFPKEGPSILRIQQVVRGDSAAYFCASSPAGHRTDTQYFGPGTRLTVL.

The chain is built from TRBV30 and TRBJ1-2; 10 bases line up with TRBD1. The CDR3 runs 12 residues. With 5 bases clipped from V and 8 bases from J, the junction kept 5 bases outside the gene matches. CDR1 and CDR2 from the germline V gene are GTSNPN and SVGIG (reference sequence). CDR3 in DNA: TGTGCCTGGGGAGACAGGGGGCGAGGCTACACCTTC. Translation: CAWGDRGRGYTF.

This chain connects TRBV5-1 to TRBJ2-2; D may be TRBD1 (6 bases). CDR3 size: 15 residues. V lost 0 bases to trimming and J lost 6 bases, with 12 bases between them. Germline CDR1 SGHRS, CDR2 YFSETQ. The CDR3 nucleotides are TGCGCCAGCAGCTTGGACAGGGCCGGCGCCGGGGAGCTGTTTTTT. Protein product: CASSLDRAGAGELFF.

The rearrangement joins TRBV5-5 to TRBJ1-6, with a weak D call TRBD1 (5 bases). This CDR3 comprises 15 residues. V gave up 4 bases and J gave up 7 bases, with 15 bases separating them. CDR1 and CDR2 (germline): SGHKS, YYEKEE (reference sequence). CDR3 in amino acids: CASSESGAKNSPLHF. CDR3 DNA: TGTGCCAGCAGCGAGTCCGGGGCCAAAAATTCACCCCTCCACTTT.